One and the same sample provided the 19 T cell receptor beta chains below, sequenced in a study of CD8+ T cells in alopecia areata. Investigators isolated RNA and reverse transcribed it into cDNA to act as the sequencing template. Assay: immunoSEQ multiplex PCR; the TCRdb copy retains only in-frame clones and omits some. The top ten clones hold approximately 0.93% of a sample with about 190,000 clones, more than 50% of them seen once. Sample treatment: oral pan-JAK inhibitor, 5-10 mg twice daily. The sequenced sample was CD4+ T cells sorted from blood, obtained at week 24, from a patient treated with tofacitinib. These receptors all stem from a human donor with alopecia areata.

The rearrangement joins TRBV30 to TRBJ1-1; the D gene is possibly TRBD1 (5 bases). Trimming removed 4 bases from V and 5 bases from J, with 14 bases in between. The CDR3 loop spans 13 amino acids. The germline V gene encodes CDR1 GTSNPN and CDR2 SVGIG (reference sequence). The CDR3 DNA is TGTGCCTGGATTATGTACCGGGGGACTGAAGCTTTCTTT. Encoded protein: CAWIMYRGTEAFF.

This clone was seen only a few times. The chain joins TRBV10-3 to TRBJ2-7; possibly TRBD2 for D (7 bases). V was cut by 7 bases and J by 6 bases, with 19 bases left in between. CDR1 and CDR2 from the germline V gene are ENHRY and SYGVKD. The CDR3 has 14 amino acids. This CDR3 reads CAIKVAGAVTEQYF. Written as DNA, the CDR3 is TGTGCCATCAAAGTTGCGGGGGCGGTCACCGAGCAGTACTTC.

This clone was found a few times. The rearrangement joins TRBV5-1 to TRBJ1-5, with a possible D match to TRBD1 (6 bases). The CDR3 length is 14 residues. The V and J ends lost 4 bases and 5 bases respectively, with 13 bases between them. Germline assignment: CDR1 SGHRS and CDR2 YFSETQ. CDR3 loop: CASSATGRDQPQHF. The CDR3 DNA is TGCGCCAGCAGCGCAACAGGGAGGGATCAGCCCCAGCATTTT. Complete variable domain (other parts from reference TRBV5-1 and TRBJ1-5): KAGVTQTPRYLIKTRGQQVTLSCSPISGHRSVSWYQQTPGQGLQFLFEYFSETQRNKGNFPGRFSGRQFSNSRSEMNVSTLELGDSALYLCASSATGRDQPQHFGDGTRLSIL.

This clone was seen once. The rearrangement links TRBV29-1 to TRBJ2-1; the D call may be TRBD1 or TRBD2 (5 bases each). This CDR3 region has 14 residues. Germline V gene lookup returns CDR1 SQVTM and CDR2 ANQGSEA. V lost 6 bases and J 0 bases, leaving 12 bases between the germline ends. The CDR3 spells CSVRDRASYNEQFF. The DNA for the CDR3 is TGCAGCGTCCGGGACCGTGCCTCCTACAATGAGCAGTTCTTC.

The chain recombines TRBV6-1 with TRBJ1-1; D not resolved. Trimming took 7 bases from V and 0 from J, leaving 9 bases between them. The CDR3 covers 13 residues. Germline V CDR1 and CDR2: MNHNS, SASEGT. The CDR3 reads CASTGVLNTEAFF. CDR3 DNA: TGTGCCAGCACCGGAGTCTTGAACACTGAAGCTTTCTTT.

This chain uses TRBV4-1 with TRBJ2-1; tentative D call: TRBD2 (6 bases). CDR3 length: 16 amino acids. Germline values: CDR1 MGHRA, CDR2 YSYEKL. The germline V and J ends were trimmed by 2 bases and 4 bases, with 15 bases remaining between them. CDR3 protein: CASSQLSARGYNEQFF. The CDR3 DNA reads as TGCGCCAGCAGCCAACTTTCTGCGCGGGGATACAATGAGCAGTTCTTC.

This clone was recorded a few times. V usage is TRBV6-1 and J usage is TRBJ1-3; a weak D match, TRBD1 (5 bases). The CDR3 is 14 amino acids. The V end lost 6 bases, the J end lost 1 base, and 10 bases lay between the germline ends. Germline V gives CDR1 MNHNS, CDR2 SASEGT. Written as DNA, the CDR3 is TGTGCCAGCAGGCAGGGAGGATCTGGAAACACCATATATTTT. Its translation: CASRQGGSGNTIYF.

The V and J genes are TRBV30 and TRBJ1-1, with D unresolved. The CDR3 runs to 12 residues. Per germline, CDR1 GTSNPN and CDR2 SVGIG (reference sequence). The germline V and J ends were trimmed by 5 bases and 0 bases, with 7 bases remaining between them. The CDR3 DNA sequence: TGTGCCTGGGGGCGCATGAACACTGAAGCTTTCTTT. Amino acids: CAWGRMNTEAFF.

The J gene is TRBJ1-1, the V gene TRBV29-1; no firm D call. The CDR3 is made up of 10 amino acids. Trimming took off 2 bases at V and 11 bases at J, with 9 bases between the two ends. The V gene's germline CDR1 is SQVTM and CDR2 ANQGSEA. CDR3 DNA: TGCAGCGTTGAAACGTTACGGGCTTTCTTT. This sequence encodes CSVETLRAFF. The full variable domain, in which reference TRBV29-1 and TRBJ1-1 provide the parts outside the CDR3, is SAVISQKPSRDICQRGTSLTIQCQVDSQVTMMFWYRQQPGQSLTLIATANQGSEATYESGFVIDKFPISRPNLTFSTLTVSNMSPEDSSIYLCSVETLRAFFGQGTRLTVV.

This sequence joins TRBV4-3 and TRBJ1-1, with no clear D. Trimming left V 3 bases short and J 1 base short, with 6 bases between. The germline gives CDR1 LGHNA, CDR2 YSLEER. The CDR3 contains 13 residues. CDR3 protein: CASSQKSNTEAFF. In DNA form, the CDR3 reads TGCGCCAGCAGCCAGAAGTCGAACACTGAAGCTTTCTTT.

The rearrangement joins TRBV5-1 to TRBJ1-6; 8 bases align to TRBD1. The CDR3 length is 14 residues. The germline V gene has CDR1 SGHRS and CDR2 YFSETQ. J gave up 5 bases and V 5 bases, and 3 bases lay outside the gene matches. For the CDR3, the DNA is TGCGCCAGCAGTTCGACAGGGGATAATTCACCCCTCCACTTT. Encoded protein: CASSSTGDNSPLHF.

The chain joins TRBV2 to TRBJ2-7, with 8 positions matching TRBD2. The CDR3 is made up of 13 amino acids. V lost 6 bases, J lost 0 bases, and 1 base stayed unmatched. Germline CDR1 SNHLY, CDR2 FYNNEI. This CDR3 reads CASSSGSSYEQYF. CDR3 sequence (DNA): TGTGCCAGCAGCAGCGGGAGCTCCTACGAGCAGTACTTC.

This clone has just a few counts. The rearrangement links TRBV5-1 to TRBJ2-3; 9 nucleotides line up with TRBD1. CDR3 length equals 15 residues. Germline V CDR1 and CDR2: SGHRS, YFSETQ. V was pared by 0 bases and J by 4 bases, with 3 bases of the junction left unmatched. The CDR3 coding sequence is TGCGCCAGCAGCTTGGATGGGACAGGGTCAGATACGCAGTATTTT. It is translated as CASSLDGTGSDTQYF.

The V gene is TRBV13, the J gene TRBJ1-5, with a tentative D call TRBD1 (5 bases). Germline values: CDR1 PRHDT, CDR2 FYEKMQ (reference sequence). V was clipped by 0 bases and J by 3 bases, with 9 bases between them. The CDR3 has 15 amino acids. The CDR3 is CASSLGQGNNQPQHF. The CDR3 DNA reads TGTGCCAGCAGCTTAGGTCAGGGCAACAATCAGCCCCAGCATTTT.

In its sample, this clone ranks as medium-sized. The rearrangement joins TRBV27 to TRBJ2-6; no clear D. Germline V gene data show CDR1 as MNHEY and CDR2 as SMNVEV (reference sequence). The ends were cut back, 3 bases at V and 1 base at J, with 13 bases in the middle. This CDR3 contains 17 residues. CDR3 in amino acids: CASSFLAGGSGANVLTF. The DNA of the CDR3 is TGTGCCAGCAGTTTTCTCGCCGGTGGATCTGGGGCCAACGTCCTGACTTTC.

This clone was seen a few times. The V gene is TRBV9, the J gene TRBJ2-3; D gene uncertain. V lost 7 bases and J lost 0, with 9 bases in between. The CDR3 runs to 13 residues. CDR1 and CDR2 (germline): SGDLS, YYNGEE. The CDR3 is CASSTGSTDTQYF. The CDR3 DNA reads as TGTGCCAGCTCGACTGGGAGCACAGATACGCAGTATTTT.

The chain carries TRBV11-2 and TRBJ2-1; 10 nucleotides align to TRBD1. Germline CDR1 and CDR2: SGHAT and FQNNGV. V shed 3 bases and J 3 bases; nucleotides not matched to a gene: 2. The CDR3 contains 15 residues. CDR3 amino acids: CASSLDRGYYNEQFF. Here the CDR3 DNA reads TGTGCCAGCAGCTTGGACAGGGGGTACTACAATGAGCAGTTCTTC.

The chain recombines TRBV19 with TRBJ2-7, with D uncertain. This CDR3 contains 12 residues. The V gene lost 5 bases and the J gene lost 1 base, with 6 bases spanning the gap. In germline, CDR1 is LNHDA, CDR2 SQIVND (reference sequence). The DNA for the CDR3 is TGTGCCAGTAGTTCAGCGTCCTACGAGCAGTACTTC. Amino acids: CASSSASYEQYF. The whole variable domain, filled in from reference TRBV19 and TRBJ2-7, reads DGGITQSPKYLFRKEGQNVTLSCEQNLNHDAMYWYRQDPGQGLRLIYYSQIVNDFQKGDIAEGYSVSREKKESFPLTVTSAQKNPTAFYLCASSSASYEQYFGPGTRLTVT.

This clone has only one observation. This rearrangement joins TRBV5-6 to TRBJ2-7; TRBD1 might be the D (5 bases). Deletions cut 4 bases from V and 1 base from J, with 9 bases between. Germline CDR1 is SGHDT and CDR2 is YYEEEE. The CDR3 is 13 amino acids. CDR3 coding DNA: TGTGCCAGCAGCCCCCGACAGTCCTACGAGCAGTACTTC. Its protein is CASSPRQSYEQYF.